The 17 T cell receptor beta chains reported below all come from one sample, sequenced in a study of metastatic and nonmetastatic thyroid tumors. TCRdb re-clonotyped the PCR reads via MiXCR. The table shows under 25,000 clones, with less than 20% occurring only once. Patients were all untreated before their thyroid surgery. The sequencing input was blood. Receptors originate from a female donor with papillary thyroid cancer or a benign thyroid nodule (not recorded which). Some clones in this sample may be carry-over from other donors' samples.

This clone was seen repeatedly, ten times or more. The chain uses TRBV27 and TRBJ2-1; 10 bases map to TRBD1. J was trimmed by 8 bases and V by 6 bases; bases with no gene match: 19. The CDR3 runs to 18 residues. The germline V gene encodes CDR1 MNHEY and CDR2 SMNVEV (reference sequence). The CDR3 nucleotides are TGTGCCAGCAGCCCGGGACAGGGGAGAGGGCGGGAGATCGATGAGCAGTTCTTC. Translation: CASSPGQGRGREIDEQFF.

Many counts were recorded for this clone. J is TRBJ2-3 and V is TRBV4-3; D gene uncertain. Germline values: CDR1 LGHNA, CDR2 YSLEER. V dropped 0 bases and J dropped 8 bases, with 15 bases sitting between them. The CDR3 runs 15 residues. The CDR3 sequence is CASSQDSDGAVTQYF. DNA of the CDR3: TGCGCCAGCAGCCAAGATTCGGACGGCGCCGTTACGCAGTATTTT.

V usage is TRBV30 and J usage is TRBJ1-6, with TRBD1 as a possible D gene (5 bases). This CDR3 has 14 amino acids. V lost 7 bases, J lost 6 bases, and 16 bases lay in between. Per the germline V gene, CDR1 is GTSNPN and CDR2 is SVGIG (reference sequence). CDR3 protein: CASHTDSINSPLHF. In DNA form, the CDR3 reads TGTGCCTCCCACACAGACAGTATTAATTCACCCCTCCACTTT. The full variable domain, in which reference TRBV30 and TRBJ1-6 provide the parts outside the CDR3, is SQTIHQWPATLVQPVGSPLSLECTVEGTSNPNLYWYRQAAGRGLQLLFYSVGIGQISSEVPQNLSASRPQDRQFILSSKKLLLSDSGFYLCASHTDSINSPLHFGNGTRLTVT.

This clone was counted ten times or more. The rearrangement joins TRBV5-4 to TRBJ2-1, with 12 bases identical to TRBD2. Germline V gene data show CDR1 as SGHNT and CDR2 as YYREEE (reference sequence). V lost 4 bases, J lost 10 bases, and 6 bases stayed unmatched. The CDR3 is made up of 14 amino acids. The CDR3, as DNA: TGTGCCAGCAGCAAGACTAGCGGGAGTGGGGAGCAGTTCTTC. Protein product: CASSKTSGSGEQFF. Full variable domain (outside the CDR3, taken from reference TRBV5-4 and TRBJ2-1): ETGVTQSPTHLIKTRGQQVTLRCSSQSGHNTVSWYQQALGQGPQFIFQYYREEENGRGNFPPRFSGLQFPNYSSELNVNALELDDSALYLCASSKTSGSGEQFFGPGTRLTVL.

There are many counts of this clone. An end of the junction does not agree with germline; a read error may underlie this. This CDR3 is also generated by other DNA sequences in the sample. V usage is TRBV19 and J usage is TRBJ2-2; D is perhaps TRBD1 or TRBD2 (7 bases each). Per the germline V gene, CDR1 is LNHDA and CDR2 is SQIVND (reference sequence). This CDR3 has 15 amino acids. The CDR3 bases are TGCGCCAGTAGTGTGGCGGCAGGGGGGGCCGGGGAGCTGTTTTTT. It is translated as CASSVAAGGAGELFF.

This clone was seen ten or more times. The chain has TRBV20-1 and TRBJ2-3; D gene unclear. V lost 1 base and J 2 bases, leaving 10 bases between the germline ends. The CDR3 spans 14 residues. CDR1 and CDR2 from the germline V gene are DFQATT and SNEGSKA (reference sequence). CDR3 nucleotide sequence: TGCAGTGCTAGAGCGGACCACAACACAGATACGCAGTATTTT. This codes for CSARADHNTDTQYF.

This clone has at least ten counts. The chain links TRBV7-2 to TRBJ1-2, with TRBD1 matching over 8 bases. The V segment lost 2 bases and the J segment 8 bases; nucleotides outside the gene matches: 10. This CDR3 contains 15 residues. Germline CDR1 and CDR2: SGHTA and FQGNSA. CDR3 coding DNA: TGTGCCAGCAGCTTACTTGGACAGGGAGTGGGCGGCTACACCTTC. Protein: CASSLLGQGVGGYTF.

This clone is deemed medium-sized. This chain connects TRBV12-3 or TRBV12-4 to TRBJ2-5; 10 bases fit TRBD2. Trimming removed 4 bases from V and 7 bases from J; junction bases left unmatched: 12. The CDR3 consists of 16 residues. In nucleotides, the CDR3 is TGTGCCAGCAGTTCAGGGGAGGCGAGCGGGAGGGCGACCCAGTACTTC. Its translation is CASSSGEASGRATQYF.

This clone was picked up many times. The chain uses TRBV12-3 or TRBV12-4 and TRBJ2-1; maybe TRBD2 (5 bases). The CDR3 is 12 amino acids. Trimming removed 3 bases at V and 8 bases at J, with 8 bases between. The DNA for the CDR3 is TGTGCCAGCAGTTTGACTATACATGAGCAGTTCTTC. Translation gives CASSLTIHEQFF.

This clone came up many times. The rearrangement links TRBV6-5 to TRBJ2-7, with 7 bases fitting TRBD1. In germline, CDR1 is MNHEY, CDR2 SVGAGI. There are 15 residues in the CDR3. Trimming cost V 3 bases and J 6 bases; bases outside gene matches: 11. This CDR3 reads CASSYEGQYVSEQYF. The CDR3 DNA sequence: TGTGCCAGCAGTTATGAGGGACAGTATGTCTCCGAGCAGTACTTC.

This clone was detected ten times or more. This chain joins TRBV7-9 and TRBJ1-4, with D perhaps matching TRBD1 (5 bases). CDR3 size: 17 residues. CDR1 is SEHNR, CDR2 FQNEAQ, per germline (reference sequence). Trimming took off 1 base at V and 5 bases at J, with 17 bases between the two ends. DNA for the CDR3: TGTGCCAGCAGCTTAGTGTTTGGTGGCGGGACGAATGAAAAACTGTTTTTT. It encodes CASSLVFGGGTNEKLFF.

This clone was detected many times. The chain has TRBV10-2 and TRBJ2-1; 11 nucleotides line up with TRBD2. The length of the CDR3 is 15 residues. V was pared by 3 bases and J by 9 bases, with 7 bases of the junction left unmatched. CDR1 and CDR2 from the germline V gene are WSHSY and SAAADI. CDR3 coding DNA: TGCGCCAGCAGTGAAACTAGCGGGAGAGGGAGTGAGCAGTTCTTC. Translation: CASSETSGRGSEQFF.

This clone was counted at least ten times. This chain joins TRBV20-1 and TRBJ1-4; possibly TRBD1 for D (5 bases). CDR1 and CDR2 (germline): DFQATT, SNEGSKA (reference sequence). The CDR3 sequence is 13 residues long. V dropped 6 bases and J dropped 5 bases, with 13 bases sitting between them. CDR3 sequence reads: CSAQGHLNEKLFF. CDR3 nucleotides: TGCAGTGCCCAAGGACATTTGAATGAAAAACTGTTTTTT.

This clone was seen at least ten times. The chain couples TRBV3-1 to TRBJ2-2, with 11 bases aligning to TRBD1. V was pared by 0 bases and J by 3 bases, with 6 bases of the junction left unmatched. Germline loops: CDR1 LGHDT, CDR2 YNNKEL (reference sequence). This CDR3 spans 18 amino acids. CDR3 loop: CASSQDRGQGGYTGELFF. CDR3 in DNA: TGTGCCAGCAGCCAAGATCGGGGACAGGGGGGATACACCGGGGAGCTGTTTTTT.

This clone is labeled medium-sized. V gene TRBV28 combines with J gene TRBJ1-1; D gene ambiguous. The germline V gene has CDR1 MDHEN and CDR2 SYDVKM. V lost 7 bases and J 0 bases, leaving 12 bases between the germline ends. The CDR3 sequence is 14 residues long. The DNA of the CDR3 is TGTGCCAGCAACCCTTGGGGTATGAACACTGAAGCTTTCTTT. Encoded protein: CASNPWGMNTEAFF.

The chain uses TRBV30 and TRBJ1-2; 11 nucleotides align to TRBD1. The CDR3 consists of 13 residues. V dropped 5 bases and J dropped 7; count of bases not matched to a gene: 6. CDR1 and CDR2 from the germline V gene are GTSNPN and SVGIG (reference sequence). The CDR3 loop reads CAWAGQGELGYTF. The CDR3 nucleotides read TGTGCCTGGGCGGGACAGGGGGAGCTTGGCTACACCTTC.

This clone was observed many times. A read error may be the cause here, since a much bigger clone is one base away. This chain uses TRBV5-1 with TRBJ2-3, with no clear D. The CDR3 has 15 amino acids. Trimming shortened V by 0 bases and J by 2 bases, and 10 bases separated the two germline ends. Germline V gene lookup returns CDR1 SGHRS and CDR2 YFSETQ. CDR3 loop: CASSLGLVDTDTQYF. The CDR3 bases are TGCGCCAGCAGCTTGGGGCTAGTGGACACAGATACGCAGTATTTT. Full variable domain (remainder filled in from reference TRBV5-1 and TRBJ2-3): KAGVTQTPRYLIKTRGQQVTLSCSPISGHRSVSWYQQTPGQGLQFLFEYFSETQRNKGNFPGRFSGRQFSNSRSEMNVSTLELGDSALYLCASSLGLVDTDTQYFGPGTRLTVL.